This T cell receptor beta chain was found in a study of blood T cell repertoires in COVID-19. Overall study context: The origin of the acute and convalescent COVID-19 samples was the United States, Italy and Spain.

Sequenced by immunoSEQ multiplex PCR; TCRdb stores in-frame clones only, minus some. Found here are about 86,000 clones, 87% of them singletons; the top ten hold roughly 1.2%. The V end was cut by 5 bases, the J end by 7 bases, with 17 bases between. Germline CDR1 and CDR2: MNHEY and SMNVEV (reference sequence). The CDR3 consists of 15 residues. This clone was observed a single time. The origin of this receptor is a human donor in a cohort sampled during active COVID-19. V and J are TRBV27 and TRBJ1-4; D possibly corresponds to TRBD1 (6 bases). Input material: peripheral blood. CDR3 nucleotides: TGTGCCAGCAGTCCGACCTCAGGGGAGAGTGAAAAACTGTTTTTT. It yields the protein CASSPTSGESEKLFF.